A single sample gave rise to the 30 T cell receptor beta chains below, sequenced in a study of blood T cells in healthy people across ages. For the second PCR, which ran for 7 to 11 cycles, a sample-barcoded 5' primer and a J-beta primer mix were used. MiXCR, run by TCRdb on the 5' RACE reads, gives a single entry per CDR3 protein. This table holds about a million distinct CDR3 sequences, more than 30% found once. Sample: blood. The receptors were gathered from a man aged 18 to 35 in good health.

This clonotype was detected a few times. The chain employs TRBV24-1 and TRBJ2-3, with D tentatively TRBD2 (7 bases). Looked up from germline, CDR1 is KGHDR and CDR2 is SFDVKD. The CDR3 covers 15 residues. The V end lost 4 bases, the J end lost 6 bases, and 16 bases lay between the germline ends. The CDR3 loop is CATSDPRGAADTQYF. In DNA, the CDR3 is TGTGCCACCAGTGACCCACGGGGGGCGGCCGATACGCAGTATTTT.

This sequence joins TRBV7-9 and TRBJ2-5, with unresolved D. The DNA end favors TRBJ2-7, so the J call may be wrong. This CDR3 has 14 residues. Germline V gene sequence: CDR1 SEHNR, CDR2 FQNEAQ (reference sequence). The CDR3 bases are TGTGCCAGCAGCCCCTGGATATTTCGAGACGAGCAGTACTTC. Its protein is CASSPWIFRDEQYF.

There are a few counts of this clonotype. This rearrangement joins TRBV20-1 to TRBJ2-3; TRBD2 aligns across 11 bases. Germline CDR1 and CDR2: DFQATT and SNEGSKA (reference sequence). The CDR3 runs 18 residues. V shed 1 base, J shed 3 bases, and the junction held 12 bases outside the gene matches. CDR3 residues: CSARVISGGDKRTDTQYF. CDR3 bases: TGCAGTGCTAGAGTTATTAGCGGGGGGGATAAAAGAACAGATACGCAGTATTTT.

The V gene is TRBV12-3 or TRBV12-4, the J gene TRBJ2-1; possibly TRBD1 or TRBD2 for D (7 bases each). V was trimmed by 3 bases and J by 9 bases, leaving 15 bases between them. This CDR3 contains 14 residues. The CDR3 DNA reads as TGTGCCAGCAGTTTGCACCAGGGGGGGGCTGAGCAGTTCTTC. This translates into CASSLHQGGAEQFF.

In the case of this clonotype: The junction departs from germline at one end; a sequencing error may be responsible. The genes are TRBV28 and TRBJ2-1, with 8 bases aligning to TRBD1. CDR3 length equals 12 residues. Germline loops: CDR1 MDHEN, CDR2 SYDVKM. The CDR3 region is CTSRYRGNEQFF. The DNA for the CDR3 is TGTACCAGCAGATACAGGGGGAATGAGCAGTTCTTC.

This clonotype was recorded at least ten times. The chain uses TRBV5-1 and TRBJ2-5, with 14 bases that match TRBD2. This CDR3 has 20 residues. The germline V gene encodes CDR1 SGHRS and CDR2 YFSETQ. V lost 4 bases to trimming and J lost 3 bases; unmatched junction nucleotides: 17. The CDR3 nucleotides are TGCGCCAGCAGCCCGTTGACTAGCGGGGGGGCATTCAGAAAGAAAGAGACCCAGTACTTC. Translation: CASSPLTSGGAFRKKETQYF.

This clonotype was observed a few times. The rearrangement uses TRBV29-1 and TRBJ2-4, with D perhaps matching TRBD1 (7 bases). The J call may not be correct, given that the DNA end is closer to TRBJ2-5. CDR3 length: 12 amino acids. The germline V gene has CDR1 SQVTM and CDR2 ANQGSEA. This CDR3 is CSVEGARETQYF. In DNA, the CDR3 is TGCAGCGTGGAGGGGGCGAGGGAGACCCAGTACTTC.

This clonotype was picked up a small number of times. The chain links TRBV15 to TRBJ1-5, with 9 bases lining up with TRBD1. The V and J ends lost 9 bases and 4 bases, in that order; junction bases with no gene match: 7. CDR3 size: 14 residues. Germline values: CDR1 LNHNV, CDR2 YYDKDF (reference sequence). The CDR3 reads CATGPDRGNQPQHF. The CDR3 DNA sequence: TGTGCCACGGGCCCGGACAGGGGTAATCAGCCCCAGCATTTT.

The gene calls are TRBV4-2 and TRBJ2-1, with TRBD2 identical over 7 bases. Trimming took 0 bases from V and 13 from J; bases not matched to a gene: 9. CDR1 LGHNA and CDR2 YNFKEQ come from the germline V gene. The CDR3 loop spans 14 amino acids. This CDR3 reads CASSQELAEKTQFF. The CDR3 region has the DNA TGTGCCAGCAGCCAAGAGCTAGCGGAAAAGACCCAGTTCTTC.

The rearrangement joins TRBV2 to TRBJ1-1; D uncertain. The CDR3 is made up of 12 amino acids. The germline gives CDR1 SNHLY, CDR2 FYNNEI. Trimming removed 5 bases from V and 5 bases from J, with 9 bases in between. DNA of the CDR3: TGTGCCAGCAGTCCGGCCGAGACTGAAGCTTTCTTT. It codes for CASSPAETEAFF.

V is TRBV4-2 and J is TRBJ1-1, with TRBD1 matching 7 bases. Looked up from germline, CDR1 is LGHNA and CDR2 is YNFKEQ. The CDR3 has 16 residues. V dropped 1 base and J dropped 5; count of bases not matched to a gene: 10. The CDR3 DNA is TGTGCCAGCAGCCAAGCGTCTCGAGGGGGCAAGACTGAAGCTTTCTTT. Translated: CASSQASRGGKTEAFF.

This clonotype was found many times. The chain has TRBV12-3 or TRBV12-4 and TRBJ2-5; D might be TRBD1 or TRBD2, each matching 5 bases. Trimming cost V 5 bases and J 5 bases, with 9 bases left between them. This CDR3 contains 12 residues. The CDR3 nucleotides read TGTGCCAGCAGTAGGGACCGGGAGACCCAGTACTTC. As protein: CASSRDRETQYF.

The V and J genes are TRBV20-1 and TRBJ1-6; D is unclear. CDR1 and CDR2 (germline): DFQATT, SNEGSKA (reference sequence). The CDR3 extends over 18 amino acids. The germline V and J ends were trimmed by 0 bases and 1 base, with 16 bases remaining between them. The CDR3 loop reads CSARDRLTRASYNSPLHF. The DNA of the CDR3 is TGCAGTGCTAGAGATAGGTTGACCCGGGCGTCCTATAATTCACCCCTCCACTTT.

The rearrangement joins TRBV4-1 to TRBJ1-2; a weak D match, TRBD1 (5 bases). In germline, CDR1 is MGHRA, CDR2 YSYEKL. V lost 2 bases, J lost 0 bases, and 16 bases lay in between. The CDR3 loop spans 17 amino acids. The CDR3 DNA is TGCGCCAGCAGCCAACGAGGGACGGGGGGTACTAACTATGGCTACACCTTC. This sequence encodes CASSQRGTGGTNYGYTF.

In this sample, this clonotype turned up many times. V usage is TRBV7-9 and J usage is TRBJ1-2; 9 nucleotides agree with TRBD1. The CDR3 totals 16 residues. Trimming took 0 bases from V and 2 from J; bases not matched to a gene: 4. Per germline, CDR1 SEHNR and CDR2 FQNEAQ (reference sequence). The CDR3 loop is CASSLADRGGNYGYTF. In DNA form, the CDR3 reads TGTGCCAGCAGCTTAGCGGACAGGGGAGGGAACTATGGCTACACCTTC.

The J gene is TRBJ2-1, the V gene TRBV3-1; 9 bases align to TRBD2. Per germline, CDR1 LGHDT and CDR2 YNNKEL (reference sequence). V lost 1 base to trimming and J lost 0 bases; unmatched junction nucleotides: 10. This CDR3 has 19 amino acids. CDR3 coding DNA: TGTGCCAGCAGCCAAGGGGGTTTGCTAGCGGGGAGCTCCTACAATGAGCAGTTCTTC. Amino acids: CASSQGGLLAGSSYNEQFF.

The table lists this clonotype with a few counts. The chain uses TRBV6-2 or TRBV6-3 and TRBJ2-3; D is unclear. The germline V and J ends were trimmed by 3 bases and 0 bases, with 13 bases remaining between them. The V gene's germline CDR1 is MNHEY and CDR2 SVGEGT. The CDR3 has 16 residues. The CDR3 is CASSYAAAPSTDTQYF. CDR3 coding DNA: TGTGCCAGCAGTTATGCCGCGGCACCTAGCACAGATACGCAGTATTTT.

This clonotype has only a few counts. CDR3 DNA: TGTGCCAGCACCCCGACGGCGGAAAGGACCCAGTACTTC. Protein: CASTPTAERTQYF. The J gene is TRBJ2-5, the V gene TRBV7-2, with D hard to call. The germline V gene encodes CDR1 SGHTA and CDR2 FQGNSA. CDR3 length: 13 residues. V dropped 7 bases and J dropped 7 bases, with 16 bases sitting between them.

This clonotype was seen a handful of times. The chain uses TRBV7-2 and TRBJ1-2; 7 nucleotides agree with TRBD1. Trimming cost V 5 bases and J 8 bases; bases outside gene matches: 11. The germline gives CDR1 SGHTA, CDR2 FQGNSA. The CDR3 has 14 residues. DNA for the CDR3: TGTGCCAGCAGCCCCTCGACAGGGTCGGGCGGCTACACCTTC. Translated: CASSPSTGSGGYTF.

V is TRBV5-1 and J is TRBJ2-1; 11 nucleotides align to TRBD2. The length of the CDR3 is 15 residues. CDR1 and CDR2 from the germline V gene are SGHRS and YFSETQ. Trimming removed 4 bases from V and 5 bases from J; junction bases left unmatched: 5. The CDR3 nucleotides are TGCGCCAGCAGCATTAGCGGGGGGGCCGACAATGAGCAGTTCTTC. Amino acid sequence: CASSISGGADNEQFF.

CDR3 protein: CALKTGLADTQYF. The CDR3 DNA is TGTGCCTTAAAGACAGGGCTCGCAGATACGCAGTATTTT. J is TRBJ2-3 and V is TRBV30; 7 nucleotides line up with TRBD1. This CDR3 spans 13 amino acids. CDR1 is GTSNPN and CDR2 is SVGIG in the germline V gene (reference sequence). J lost 4 bases, V lost 7 bases, and 8 bases had no gene match. Full variable domain (outside the CDR3, taken from reference TRBV30 and TRBJ2-3): SQTIHQWPATLVQPVGSPLSLECTVEGTSNPNLYWYRQAAGRGLQLLFYSVGIGQISSEVPQNLSASRPQDRQFILSSKKLLLSDSGFYLCALKTGLADTQYFGPGTRLTVL.

This clonotype was detected ten times or more. CDR3 amino acids: CASSRGVRPLEKLFF. The CDR3 DNA reads as TGTGCCAGCAGTCGCGGTGTGAGACCACTTGAAAAACTGTTTTTT. This rearrangement joins TRBV6-2 or TRBV6-3 to TRBJ1-4; D uncertain. CDR3 length equals 15 residues. Germline values: CDR1 MNHEY, CDR2 SVGEGT. Between the trimmed V and J ends, which lost 5 bases and 7 bases, there was a span of 17 bases.

The rearrangement uses TRBV4-3 and TRBJ2-1; D gene unclear. The CDR3 sequence is 15 residues long. Trimming removed 1 base from V and 4 bases from J, with 11 bases in between. Germline V gene data show CDR1 as LGHNA and CDR2 as YSLEER. DNA of the CDR3: TGCGCCAGCAGCCAAGTTGTGGGCGATTACAATGAGCAGTTCTTC. Its protein is CASSQVVGDYNEQFF.

This rearrangement joins TRBV11-1 to TRBJ1-5, with a weak D call TRBD1 (5 bases). V was pared by 5 bases and J by 9 bases, with 14 bases between. The CDR3 spans 13 residues. Germline V gene lookup returns CDR1 SGHAT and CDR2 FQDESV (reference sequence). As DNA, the CDR3 is TGTGCCAGCAGCCAGGGTTCCTTTCCGCCCCAGCATTTT. It is translated as CASSQGSFPPQHF.

This clonotype was picked up a small number of times. The chain combines TRBV7-3 with TRBJ2-3; 9 nucleotides line up with TRBD2. Germline V gives CDR1 SGHTA, CDR2 FQGTGA. The ends lost 5 bases at V and 2 bases at J; junction bases unmatched: 11. The CDR3 length is 17 residues. The CDR3, as DNA: TGTGCCAGCAGCCCTGTGGTGAGCGGGGGGCACACAGATACGCAGTATTTT. As protein: CASSPVVSGGHTDTQYF.

Points on this clonotype: A much larger clone differs by one base, so this may be a read error. The V gene is TRBV14, the J gene TRBJ1-6; unclear D gene. Trimming removed 1 base at V and 11 bases at J, with 15 bases between. Germline assignment: CDR1 SGHDN and CDR2 FVKESK. CDR3 length: 15 residues. CDR3 DNA: TGTGCCAGCAGCCAAGGTGCAGGTGGTAGAGCACCCCTCCACTTT. Its protein product is CASSQGAGGRAPLHF. Supplemented by reference TRBV14 and TRBJ1-6, the full variable domain reads EAGVTQFPSHSVIEKGQTVTLRCDPISGHDNLYWYRRVMGKEIKFLLHFVKESKQDESGMPNNRFLAERTGGTYSTLKVQPAELEDSGVYFCASSQGAGGRAPLHFGNGTRLTVT.

In its sample, this clonotype was seen a few times. The gene calls are TRBV9 and TRBJ2-1, with D possibly being TRBD2 (5 bases). Germline CDR1 SGDLS, CDR2 YYNGEE. The ends were cut back, 4 bases at V and 6 bases at J, with 20 bases in the middle. This CDR3 comprises 16 residues. CDR3 sequence (DNA): TGTGCCAGCAGCCCTTACCCTGTTGGACTGCGCAATGAGCAGTTCTTC. It specifies CASSPYPVGLRNEQFF.

The count of this clonotype is one. The chain employs TRBV12-3 or TRBV12-4 and TRBJ2-7; 7 positions agree with TRBD2. Trimming cost V 6 bases and J 7 bases; bases outside gene matches: 21. The CDR3 consists of 17 residues. CDR3 coding DNA: TGTGCCAGCAGCCCTAGTCCCCTAGCGGACGCCTACAATGAGCAGTACTTC. Its translation: CASSPSPLADAYNEQYF.

For this clonotype: At one of its ends the junction is not consistent with the germline gene, which may arise from a read error. This chain links TRBV4-1 with TRBJ1-5; no reliable D call. Germline V gene lookup returns CDR1 MGHRA and CDR2 YSYEKL. This CDR3 spans 15 amino acids. The CDR3 region is CASSQVDNSNQLQHF. The CDR3 DNA reads TGCGCCAGCAGCCAGGTCGACAATAGCAATCAGCTCCAGCATTTT.

The V call is TRBV24-1, the J call TRBJ2-3; D perhaps matches TRBD1 (5 bases). Germline CDR1 is KGHDR and CDR2 is SFDVKD. V was pared by 3 bases and J by 8 bases, with 5 bases between. There are 11 residues in the CDR3. The CDR3 loop is CATSDGATQYF. DNA for the CDR3: TGTGCCACCAGTGATGGGGCTACGCAGTATTTT.